A selection of T cell receptor beta chains follows, all from one sample in a study of OX40 agonist ivuxolimab in advanced cancers. The protocol was immunoSEQ multiplex PCR, while the TCRdb copy is restricted to in-frame clones and leaves out a portion. The table has 25,000 to 35,000 clones, about four fifths seen once. The input for sequencing was CD4+ or CD8+ T cells sorted from blood, taken in a trial of the OX40 agonist ivuxolimab. The source of these receptors is an adult with an advanced solid tumor such as melanoma, head and neck, liver or kidney cancer. The CDR3 runs from the conserved cysteine through the conserved F or W. D genes are given only for firm matches. Part of the rows lack a size; the others show once, few, many or a class for expanded clones.

TRBJ2-3 | NA | NA | TRBV6-5 | TGTGCCAGCAGTTTTCTCCCCACAGATACGCAGTATTTT | CASSFLPTDTQYF
TRBJ2-7 | NA | TRBD2 | TRBV7-6 | TGTGCCAGCAGCTTAGTTCTAGCGGGAGCCGGTTTCAGCGAGCAGTACTTC | CASSLVLAGAGFSEQYF
TRBJ2-7 | NA | NA | TRBV2 | TGTGCCAGCAGGGGATCCTACGAGCAGTACTTC | CASRGSYEQYF
TRBJ2-5 | once | NA | TRBV7-2 | TGTGCCAGCAGCTTCGGCAGGGTCGAGACCCAGTACTTC | CASSFGRVETQYF
TRBJ2-5 | NA | NA | TRBV6-1 | TGTGCCAGCAGGAAGGAGGGGGGACCACAAGAGACCCAGTACTTC | CASRKEGGPQETQYF
TRBJ2-5 | once | NA | TRBV4-1 | TGCGCCAGCAGCCCCGAGTCAGCAAGCCAAGAGACCCAGTACTTC | CASSPESASQETQYF
TRBJ1-4 | NA | NA | TRBV27 | TGTGCCAGCAGATCTTTCTTAGCATCCAATGAAAAACTGTTTTTT | CASRSFLASNEKLFF
TRBJ1-1 | NA | NA | TRBV11-3 | TGTGCCAGCAGCGAGAGAGGGGACCCTGAAGCTTTCTTT | CASSERGDPEAFF
TRBJ2-2 | NA | NA | TRBV4-3 | TGCGCCAGCAGCCAAGATCGAGGCACCGGGGAGCTGTTTTTT | CASSQDRGTGELFF
TRBJ2-3 | NA | TRBD2 | TRBV13 | TGTGCCAGCAGCTTAGTGACTAGCGGGAGTCTTACAGATACGCAGTATTTT | CASSLVTSGSLTDTQYF
TRBJ2-1 | NA | TRBD2 | TRBV27 | TGTGCCAGCCGGAGCGGGGAGATCTACAATGAGCAGTTCTTC | CASRSGEIYNEQFF
TRBJ2-7 | NA | TRBD2 | TRBV5-3 | TGTGCCAGAAGCTCCACTCGAGGGAGGGAAGTTACCTACGAGCAGTACTTC | CARSSTRGREVTYEQYF
TRBJ1-2 | NA | NA | TRBV2 | TGTGCCAGCAGTGAGGGGGCTCGGAACTATGGCTACACCTTC | CASSEGARNYGYTF
TRBJ2-1 | NA | TRBD2 | TRBV29-1 | TGCAGCGAGCCGGGACTAGGAGACAATGAGCAGTTCTTC | CSEPGLGDNEQFF
TRBJ2-1 | once | TRBD2 | TRBV7-2 | TGTGCCAGCGTACCTGCGGGGGGCGAGGAGAATGAGCAGTTCTTC | CASVPAGGEENEQFF
TRBJ2-1 | NA | TRBD1 | TRBV7-9 | TGTGCCAGCATCGCCCCGGGACAGGGCTCCTACAATGAGCAGTTCTTC | CASIAPGQGSYNEQFF
TRBJ2-2 | once | NA | TRBV7-9 | TGTGCCAGCAGCTTAGGGGTCACAGGTGCCGTCGCCGGGGAGCTGTTTTTT | CASSLGVTGAVAGELFF
TRBJ1-2 | NA | NA | TRBV6-5 | TGTGCCAGCAGTTACTCAATGGCGGGGGGGGACTATGGCTACACCTTC | CASSYSMAGGDYGYTF
TRBJ1-2 | NA | NA | TRBV9 | TGTGCCAGCAGCGCTAGTTGGGGGAACTATGGCTACACCTTC | CASSASWGNYGYTF
TRBJ2-3 | NA | NA | TRBV7-4 | TGTGCCAGCAGCTTAGCGTCGGGAGCTGGAGATACGCAGTATTTT | CASSLASGAGDTQYF
TRBJ1-1 | NA | TRBD1 | TRBV10-2 | TGCGCCAGCAGTGGTCCCGGGACAGGGGATTTCGTGAGGGCTGAAGCTTTCTTT | CASSGPGTGDFVRAEAFF
TRBJ2-7 | once | NA | TRBV2 | TGTGCCAGCAGTGGGGACTGGGTAAACTACGAGCAGTACTTC | CASSGDWVNYEQYF
TRBJ2-3 | once | NA | TRBV13 | TGTGCCGCCTCCCGGGGGATTAGCACAGATACGCAGTATTTT | CAASRGISTDTQYF
TRBJ2-3 | NA | TRBD2 | TRBV7-2 | TGTGCCAGCAGCTTCACTAGCGGGAAATCAGATACGCAGTATTTT | CASSFTSGKSDTQYF
TRBJ1-1 | NA | TRBD1 | TRBV6-1 | TGTGCCACCACAGGGGGGAACACTGAAGCTTTCTTT | CATTGGNTEAFF
TRBJ1-1 | NA | NA | TRBV21-1 | TGTGCCAGCAGCGCGACAGTAGCTACACGCACTGAAGCTTTCTTT | CASSATVATRTEAFF
TRBJ2-7 | NA | NA | TRBV2 | TGTGCCAGCAGACCACCACAGGCCTCCTACGAGCAGTACTTC | CASRPPQASYEQYF
TRBJ1-1 | NA | NA | TRBV19 | TGTGCCAGTAGCTCCGGAGGGGGGAACACTGAAGCTTTCTTT | CASSSGGGNTEAFF
TRBJ2-3 | NA | NA | TRBV6-5 | TGTGCCAGCAGCTCCGGGACGGAGGGGGATACGCAGTATTTT | CASSSGTEGDTQYF
TRBJ1-5 | NA | TRBD1 | TRBV7-8 | TGTGCCAGCAGCTCGACAGGGTTTGGCAATCAGCCCCAGCATTTT | CASSSTGFGNQPQHF
TRBJ2-5 | NA | NA | TRBV29-1 | TGCAGCGCACCGACAGGGAGGGAGACCCAGTACTTC | CSAPTGRETQYF
TRBJ2-7 | NA | NA | TRBV5-6 | TGTGCCAGCAGTGACGGAGGGGAGCAGTACTTC | CASSDGGEQYF
TRBJ2-7 | NA | NA | TRBV5-1 | TGCGCCAGCAGCTTTTCCATCTTAGGGAGCGGCTACGAGCAGTACTTC | CASSFSILGSGYEQYF
TRBJ1-1 | NA | TRBD1 | TRBV2 | TGTGCCAGCAATAATCTCTCCGGGACAGATAACGCTTTCTTT | CASNNLSGTDNAFF
TRBJ2-1 | NA | TRBD2 | TRBV2 | TGTGCCAGCAGTCCTACCGGGACTAGCATCCACAATGAGCAGTTCTTC | CASSPTGTSIHNEQFF
TRBJ2-7 | NA | NA | TRBV5-1 | TGCGCCAGCGGGGAGACAGGAGCCTACGAGCAGTACTTC | CASGETGAYEQYF
TRBJ2-1 | once | NA | TRBV7-7 | TGTGCCAGCAGCGCTAGCCCTAGGGATGAGCAGTTCTTC | CASSASPRDEQFF
TRBJ2-7 | NA | TRBD1 | TRBV27 | TGTGTCAGCAGTTTAGGGCCGGGACAGCCAGGCTACGAGCAGTACTTC | CVSSLGPGQPGYEQYF
TRBJ2-1 | once | TRBD1 | TRBV5-4 | TGTGCCAGCAGTTCCGGGACAGGGGAATGGAATGAGCAGTTCTTC | CASSSGTGEWNEQFF
TRBJ1-5 | medium-sized | TRBD1 | TRBV10-2 | TGCGCCAGCAGCGACCGACAGGGGTTCCCCCGGCAGCCCCAGCATTTT | CASSDRQGFPRQPQHF
TRBJ1-2 | NA | NA | TRBV10-2 | TGCGCCAGCAGTGAAGGGGTCCCCTATGGCTACACCTTC | CASSEGVPYGYTF
TRBJ2-4 | NA | NA | TRBV6-1 | TGTGCCAGCAGTGAAGAGGGTTTGACCAAAAACATTCAGTACTTC | CASSEEGLTKNIQYF
TRBJ1-5 | NA | TRBD1 | TRBV9 | TGTGCCAGCAGCGTAGGGACAGGGGGCGATCAGCCCCAGCATTTT | CASSVGTGGDQPQHF
TRBJ1-3 | once | NA | TRBV5-1 | TGCGCCAGCAGCTCTTCTACAGCCTCTGGAAACACCATATATTTT | CASSSSTASGNTIYF